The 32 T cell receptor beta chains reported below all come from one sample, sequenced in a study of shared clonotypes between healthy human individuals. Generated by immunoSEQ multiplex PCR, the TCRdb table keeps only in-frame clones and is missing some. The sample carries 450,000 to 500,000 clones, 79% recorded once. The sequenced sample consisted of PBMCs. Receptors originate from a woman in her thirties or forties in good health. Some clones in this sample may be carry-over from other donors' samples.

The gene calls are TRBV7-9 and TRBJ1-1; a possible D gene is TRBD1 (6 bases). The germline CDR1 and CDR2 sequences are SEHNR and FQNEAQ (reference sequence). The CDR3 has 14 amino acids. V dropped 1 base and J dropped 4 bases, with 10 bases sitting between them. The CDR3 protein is CASSLDRVSTEAFF. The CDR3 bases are TGTGCCAGCAGCTTAGACAGGGTAAGCACTGAAGCTTTCTTT.

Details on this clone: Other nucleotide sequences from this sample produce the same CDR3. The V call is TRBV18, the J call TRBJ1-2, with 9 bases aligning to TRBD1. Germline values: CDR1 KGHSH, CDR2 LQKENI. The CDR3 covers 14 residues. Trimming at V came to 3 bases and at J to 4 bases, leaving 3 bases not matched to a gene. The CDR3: CASSPGQGPYGYTF. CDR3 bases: TGTGCCAGCTCACCTGGACAGGGGCCCTATGGCTACACCTTC.

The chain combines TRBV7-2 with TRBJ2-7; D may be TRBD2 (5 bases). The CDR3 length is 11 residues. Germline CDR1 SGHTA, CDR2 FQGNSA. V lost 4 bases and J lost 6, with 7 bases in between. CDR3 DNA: TGTGCCAGCAGCTCCCGGGGCGAGCAGTACTTC. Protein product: CASSSRGEQYF.

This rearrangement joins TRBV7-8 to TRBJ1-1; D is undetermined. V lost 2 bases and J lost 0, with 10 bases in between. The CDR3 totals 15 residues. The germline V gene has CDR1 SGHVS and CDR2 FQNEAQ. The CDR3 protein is CASSLSAYMNTEAFF. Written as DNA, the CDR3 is TGTGCCAGCAGCTTAAGCGCTTACATGAACACTGAAGCTTTCTTT. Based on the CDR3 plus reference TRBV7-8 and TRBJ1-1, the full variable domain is GAGVSQSPRYKVAKRGQDVALRCDPISGHVSLFWYQQALGQGPEFLTYFQNEAQLDKSGLPSDRFFAERPEGSVSTLKIQRTQQEDSAVYLCASSLSAYMNTEAFFGQGTRLTVV.

The CDR3 spells CAWRTQGEANVLTF. The CDR3 nucleotides are TGTGCCTGGAGGACACAGGGGGAGGCCAACGTCCTGACTTTC. The rearrangement joins TRBV30 to TRBJ2-6; 8 positions agree with TRBD1. This CDR3 comprises 14 residues. The V segment lost 3 bases and the J segment 6 bases; nucleotides outside the gene matches: 4. Germline lookup yields CDR1 GTSNPN and CDR2 SVGIG (reference sequence). Variable domain in full (rest from reference TRBV30 and TRBJ2-6): SQTIHQWPATLVQPVGSPLSLECTVEGTSNPNLYWYRQAAGRGLQLLFYSVGIGQISSEVPQNLSASRPQDRQFILSSKKLLLSDSGFYLCAWRTQGEANVLTFGAGSRLTVL.

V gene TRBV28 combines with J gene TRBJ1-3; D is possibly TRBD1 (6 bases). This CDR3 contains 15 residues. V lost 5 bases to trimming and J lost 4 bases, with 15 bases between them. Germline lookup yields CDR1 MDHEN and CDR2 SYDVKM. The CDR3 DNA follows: TGTGCCAGCAGTCCGAGGACAGTTAGGGGAAACACCATATATTTT. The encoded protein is CASSPRTVRGNTIYF.

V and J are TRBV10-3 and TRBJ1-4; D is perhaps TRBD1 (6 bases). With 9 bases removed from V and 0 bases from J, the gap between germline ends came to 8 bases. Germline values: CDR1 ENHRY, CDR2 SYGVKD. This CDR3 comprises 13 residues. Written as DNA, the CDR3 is TGTGCCATACAGGGCGCAACTAATGAAAAACTGTTTTTT. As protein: CAIQGATNEKLFF.

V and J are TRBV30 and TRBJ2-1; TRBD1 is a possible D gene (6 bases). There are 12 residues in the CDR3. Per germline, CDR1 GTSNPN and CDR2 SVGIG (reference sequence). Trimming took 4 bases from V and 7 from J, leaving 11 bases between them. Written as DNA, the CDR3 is TGTGCCTGGAAGGACAGTTGGAATGAGCAGTTCTTC. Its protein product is CAWKDSWNEQFF. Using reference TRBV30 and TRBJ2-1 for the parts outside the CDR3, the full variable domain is SQTIHQWPATLVQPVGSPLSLECTVEGTSNPNLYWYRQAAGRGLQLLFYSVGIGQISSEVPQNLSASRPQDRQFILSSKKLLLSDSGFYLCAWKDSWNEQFFGPGTRLTVL.

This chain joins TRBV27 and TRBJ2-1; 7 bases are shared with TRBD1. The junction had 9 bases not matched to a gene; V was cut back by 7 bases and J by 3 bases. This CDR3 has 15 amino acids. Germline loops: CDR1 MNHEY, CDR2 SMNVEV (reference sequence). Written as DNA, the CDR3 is TGTGCCAGCACTAGTGGACAGGCCTTCTACAATGAGCAGTTCTTC. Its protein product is CASTSGQAFYNEQFF.

CDR3 bases: TGCAGCGCGGAGACAGGGGGCACTGGGGCCAACGTCCTGACTTTC. It codes for CSAETGGTGANVLTF. The J gene is TRBJ2-6, the V gene TRBV29-1; 10 positions match TRBD1. The CDR3 runs to 15 residues. Germline CDR1 reads SQVTM; CDR2 reads ANQGSEA. V gave up 7 bases and J gave up 2 bases; unmatched junction bases: 5. Complete variable domain (other parts from reference TRBV29-1 and TRBJ2-6): SAVISQKPSRDICQRGTSLTIQCQVDSQVTMMFWYRQQPGQSLTLIATANQGSEATYESGFVIDKFPISRPNLTFSTLTVSNMSPEDSSIYLCSAETGGTGANVLTFGAGSRLTVL.

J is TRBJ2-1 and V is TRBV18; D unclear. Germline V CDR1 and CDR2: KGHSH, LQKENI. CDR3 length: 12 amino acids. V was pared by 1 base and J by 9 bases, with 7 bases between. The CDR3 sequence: CASSPLNVEQFF. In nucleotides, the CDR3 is TGTGCCAGCTCACCACTTAATGTTGAGCAGTTCTTC.

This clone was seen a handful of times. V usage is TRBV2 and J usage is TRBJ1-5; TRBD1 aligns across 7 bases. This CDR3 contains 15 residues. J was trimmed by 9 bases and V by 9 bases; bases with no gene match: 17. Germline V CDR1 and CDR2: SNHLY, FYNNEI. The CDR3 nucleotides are TGTGCCAGTACTAGAAACAGGGGCGGGGATCTGCCCCAGCATTTT. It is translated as CASTRNRGGDLPQHF.

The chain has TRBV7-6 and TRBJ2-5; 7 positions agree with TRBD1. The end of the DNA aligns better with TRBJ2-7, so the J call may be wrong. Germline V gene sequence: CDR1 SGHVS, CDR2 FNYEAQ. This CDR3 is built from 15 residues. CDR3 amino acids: CASSPTGASSYEQYF. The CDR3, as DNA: TGTGCCAGCAGCCCTACAGGGGCGTCCTCCTACGAGCAGTACTTC.

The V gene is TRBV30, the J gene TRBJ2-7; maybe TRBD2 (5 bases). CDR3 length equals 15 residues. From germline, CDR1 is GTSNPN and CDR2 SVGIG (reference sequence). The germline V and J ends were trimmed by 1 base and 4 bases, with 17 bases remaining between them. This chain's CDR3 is CAWSAGVRKRYEQYF. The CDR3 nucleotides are TGTGCCTGGAGTGCCGGGGTCAGAAAGAGATACGAGCAGTACTTC.

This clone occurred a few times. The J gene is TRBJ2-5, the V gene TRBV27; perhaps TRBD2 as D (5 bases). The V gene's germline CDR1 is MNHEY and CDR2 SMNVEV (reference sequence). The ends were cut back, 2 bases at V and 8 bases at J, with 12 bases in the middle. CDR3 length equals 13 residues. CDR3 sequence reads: CASSLKSGLTQYF. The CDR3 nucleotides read TGTGCCAGCAGTTTAAAAAGCGGTCTAACCCAGTACTTC.

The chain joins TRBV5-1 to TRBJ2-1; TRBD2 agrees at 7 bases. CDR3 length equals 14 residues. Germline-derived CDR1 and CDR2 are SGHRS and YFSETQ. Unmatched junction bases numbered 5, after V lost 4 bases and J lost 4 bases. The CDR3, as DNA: TGCGCCAGCAGCCCGGGACTACAATACAATGAGCAGTTCTTC. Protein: CASSPGLQYNEQFF.

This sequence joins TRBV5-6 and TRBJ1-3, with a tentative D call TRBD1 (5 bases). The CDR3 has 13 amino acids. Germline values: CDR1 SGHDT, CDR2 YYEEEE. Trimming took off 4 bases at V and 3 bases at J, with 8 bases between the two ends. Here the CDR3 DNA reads TGTGCCAGCAGCCCGGGGGGTGGAAACACCATATATTTT. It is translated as CASSPGGGNTIYF.

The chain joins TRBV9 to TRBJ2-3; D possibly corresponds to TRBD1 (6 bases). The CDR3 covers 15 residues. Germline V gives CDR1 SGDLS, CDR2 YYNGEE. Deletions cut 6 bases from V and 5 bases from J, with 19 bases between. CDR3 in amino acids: CASNHGGRVVDTQYF. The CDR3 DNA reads TGTGCCAGCAATCATGGGGGCAGGGTGGTAGATACGCAGTATTTT.

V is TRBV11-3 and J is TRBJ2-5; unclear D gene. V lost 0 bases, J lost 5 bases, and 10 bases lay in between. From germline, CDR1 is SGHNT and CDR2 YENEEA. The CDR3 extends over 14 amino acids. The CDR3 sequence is CASSLDGPGETQYF. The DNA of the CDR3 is TGTGCCAGCAGCTTAGATGGCCCGGGCGAGACCCAGTACTTC.

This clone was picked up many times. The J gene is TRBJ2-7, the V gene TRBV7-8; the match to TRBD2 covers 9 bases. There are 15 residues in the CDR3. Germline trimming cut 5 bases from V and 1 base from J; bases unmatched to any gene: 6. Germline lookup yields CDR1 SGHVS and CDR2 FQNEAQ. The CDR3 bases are TGTGCCAGCAGCCCGCGGGAGGGTGAGTCCTACGAGCAGTACTTC. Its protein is CASSPREGESYEQYF.

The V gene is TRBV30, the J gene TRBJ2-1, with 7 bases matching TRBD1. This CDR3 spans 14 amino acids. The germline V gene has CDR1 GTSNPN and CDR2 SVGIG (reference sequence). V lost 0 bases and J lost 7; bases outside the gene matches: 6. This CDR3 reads CAWSVLRTGNEQFF. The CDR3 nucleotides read TGTGCCTGGAGTGTATTGAGGACAGGTAATGAGCAGTTCTTC.

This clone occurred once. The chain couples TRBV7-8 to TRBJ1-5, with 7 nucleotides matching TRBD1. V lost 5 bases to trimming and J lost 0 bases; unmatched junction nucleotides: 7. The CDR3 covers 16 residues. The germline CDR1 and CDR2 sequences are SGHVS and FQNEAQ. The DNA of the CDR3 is TGTGCCAGCAGCAAGACAGGGAGTCATAGCAATCAGCCCCAGCATTTT. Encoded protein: CASSKTGSHSNQPQHF.

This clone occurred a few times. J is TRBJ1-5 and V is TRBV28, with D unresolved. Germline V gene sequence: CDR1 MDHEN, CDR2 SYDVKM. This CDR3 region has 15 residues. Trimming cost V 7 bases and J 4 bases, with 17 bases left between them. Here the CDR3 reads CASKPPRVGNQPQHF. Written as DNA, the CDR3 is TGTGCCAGCAAACCGCCAAGGGTCGGGAATCAGCCCCAGCATTTT.

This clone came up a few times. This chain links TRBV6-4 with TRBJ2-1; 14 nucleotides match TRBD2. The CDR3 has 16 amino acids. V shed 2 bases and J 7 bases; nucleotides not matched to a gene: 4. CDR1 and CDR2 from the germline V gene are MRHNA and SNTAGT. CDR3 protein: CASSDGGTSGSNEQFF. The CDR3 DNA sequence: TGTGCCAGCAGTGACGGAGGGACTAGCGGGAGTAATGAGCAGTTCTTC.

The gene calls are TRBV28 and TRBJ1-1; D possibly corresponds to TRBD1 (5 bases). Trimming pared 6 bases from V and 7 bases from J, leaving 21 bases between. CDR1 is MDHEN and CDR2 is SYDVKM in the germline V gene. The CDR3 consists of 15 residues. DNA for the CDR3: TGTGCCAGCAGGCGACCGGGGGGGGATTTCGGTGAAGCTTTCTTT. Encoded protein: CASRRPGGDFGEAFF.

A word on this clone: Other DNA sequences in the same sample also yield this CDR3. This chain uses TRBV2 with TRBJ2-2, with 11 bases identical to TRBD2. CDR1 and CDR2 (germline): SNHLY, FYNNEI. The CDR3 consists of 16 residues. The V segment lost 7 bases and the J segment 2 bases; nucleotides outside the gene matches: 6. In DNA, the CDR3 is TGTGCCAGCAAAGGACTAGCGGGCAGTAACACCGGGGAGCTGTTTTTT. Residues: CASKGLAGSNTGELFF. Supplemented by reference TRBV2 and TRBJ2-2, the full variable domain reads EPEVTQTPSHQVTQMGQEVILRCVPISNHLYFYWYRQILGQKVEFLVSFYNNEISEKSEIFDDQFSVERPDGSNFTLKIRSTKLEDSAMYFCASKGLAGSNTGELFFGEGSRLTVL.

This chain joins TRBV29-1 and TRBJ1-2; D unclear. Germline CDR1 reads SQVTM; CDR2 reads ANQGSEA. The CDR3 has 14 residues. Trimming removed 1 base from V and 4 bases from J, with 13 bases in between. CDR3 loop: CSVEGLLQTYGYTF. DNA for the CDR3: TGCAGCGTTGAAGGGCTGTTACAGACCTATGGCTACACCTTC.

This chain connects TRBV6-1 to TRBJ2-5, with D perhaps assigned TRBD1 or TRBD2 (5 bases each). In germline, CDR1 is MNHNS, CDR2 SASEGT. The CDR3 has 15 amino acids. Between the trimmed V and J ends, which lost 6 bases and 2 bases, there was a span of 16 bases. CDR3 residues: CASSRGQTEQETQYF. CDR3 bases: TGTGCCAGCAGCCGGGGTCAGACAGAACAAGAGACCCAGTACTTC.

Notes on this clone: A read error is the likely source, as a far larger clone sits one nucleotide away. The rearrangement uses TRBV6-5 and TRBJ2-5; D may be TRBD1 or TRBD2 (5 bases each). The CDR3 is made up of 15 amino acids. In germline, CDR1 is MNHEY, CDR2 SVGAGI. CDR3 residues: CASSYSEAGQGTQYF. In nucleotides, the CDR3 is TGTGCCAGCAGTTACTCGGAGGCAGGACAAGGGACCCAGTACTTC.

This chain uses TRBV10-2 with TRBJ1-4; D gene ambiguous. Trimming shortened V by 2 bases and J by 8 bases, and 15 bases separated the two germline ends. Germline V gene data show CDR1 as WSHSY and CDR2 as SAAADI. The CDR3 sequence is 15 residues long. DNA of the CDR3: TGCGCCAGCAGTGAGAGGTTGGGGATTGACGAAAAACTGTTTTTT. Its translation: CASSERLGIDEKLFF.

This CDR3 reads CASSEGLPSSRDEQFF. The CDR3, as DNA: TGCGCCAGCAGTGAGGGTTTGCCTTCGAGTAGGGATGAGCAGTTCTTC. The chain recombines TRBV10-1 with TRBJ2-1; D unresolved. Germline-derived CDR1 and CDR2 are WNHNN and SYGVQD (reference sequence). The CDR3 totals 16 residues. V was clipped by 2 bases and J by 8 bases, with 19 bases between them.

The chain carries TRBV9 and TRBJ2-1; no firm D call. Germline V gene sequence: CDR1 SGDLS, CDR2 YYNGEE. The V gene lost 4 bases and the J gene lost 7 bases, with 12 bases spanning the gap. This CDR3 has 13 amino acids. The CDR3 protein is CASSPPDVNEQFF. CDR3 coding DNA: TGTGCCAGCAGCCCCCCGGACGTAAATGAGCAGTTCTTC.